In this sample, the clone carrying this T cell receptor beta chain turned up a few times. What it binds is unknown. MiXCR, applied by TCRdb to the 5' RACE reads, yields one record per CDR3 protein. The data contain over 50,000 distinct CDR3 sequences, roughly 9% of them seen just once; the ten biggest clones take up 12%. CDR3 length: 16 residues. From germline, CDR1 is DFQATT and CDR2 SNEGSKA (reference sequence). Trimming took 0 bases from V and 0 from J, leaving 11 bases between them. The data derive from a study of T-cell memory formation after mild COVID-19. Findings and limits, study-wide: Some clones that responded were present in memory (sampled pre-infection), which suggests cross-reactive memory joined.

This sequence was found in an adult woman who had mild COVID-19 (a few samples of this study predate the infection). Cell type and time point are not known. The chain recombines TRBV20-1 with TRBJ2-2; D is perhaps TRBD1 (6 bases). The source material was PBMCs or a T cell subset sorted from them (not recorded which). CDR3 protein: CSARDVGTSNTGELFF. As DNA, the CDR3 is TGCAGTGCTAGAGATGTCGGGACATCGAACACCGGGGAGCTGTTTTTT.